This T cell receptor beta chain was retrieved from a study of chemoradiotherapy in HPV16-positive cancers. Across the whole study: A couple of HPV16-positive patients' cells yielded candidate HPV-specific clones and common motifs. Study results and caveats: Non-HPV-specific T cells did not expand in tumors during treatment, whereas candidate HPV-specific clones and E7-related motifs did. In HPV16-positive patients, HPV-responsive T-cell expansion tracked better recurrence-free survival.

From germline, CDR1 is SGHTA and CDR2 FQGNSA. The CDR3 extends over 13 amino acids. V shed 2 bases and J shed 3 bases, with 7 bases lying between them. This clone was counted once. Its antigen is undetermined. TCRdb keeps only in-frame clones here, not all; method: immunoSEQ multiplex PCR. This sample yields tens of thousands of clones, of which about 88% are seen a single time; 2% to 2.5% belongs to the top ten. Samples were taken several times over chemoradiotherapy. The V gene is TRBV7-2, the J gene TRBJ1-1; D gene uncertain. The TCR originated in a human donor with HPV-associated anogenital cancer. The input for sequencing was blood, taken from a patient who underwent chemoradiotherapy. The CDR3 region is CASSLLRDTEAFF. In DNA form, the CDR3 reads TGTGCCAGCAGCTTACTTCGGGACACTGAAGCTTTCTTT. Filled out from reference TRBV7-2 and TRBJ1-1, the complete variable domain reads GAGVSQSPSNKVTEKGKDVELRCDPISGHTALYWYRQSLGQGLEFLIYFQGNSAPDKSGLPSDRFSAERTGGSVSTLTIQRTQQEDSAVYLCASSLLRDTEAFFGQGTRLTVV.